The 15 T cell receptor beta chains in this list originate from one sample, sequenced in a study of T cell responses to AZD1222 COVID-19 vaccine. The repertoire was sequenced with immunoSEQ multiplex PCR; TCRdb's copy has only in-frame clones and lacks some. Among 150,000 to 200,000 clones listed, about 90% were seen once. This specimen consisted of peripheral blood, obtained 28 days after the second AZD1222 dose. These receptor sequences come from an adult who received the AZD1222 COVID-19 vaccine.

CDR3 nucleotides: TGTGCCAGCAGTTTCGGACAATACGGGTTGAACACTGAAGCTTTCTTT. This encodes CASSFGQYGLNTEAFF. This chain links TRBV6-6 with TRBJ1-1; the D gene is possibly TRBD1 (5 bases). Trimming removed 4 bases at V and 0 bases at J, with 15 bases between. The germline CDR1 and CDR2 sequences are MNHNY and SVGAGI (reference sequence). CDR3 length: 16 amino acids.

This rearrangement joins TRBV29-1 to TRBJ1-2, with D uncertain. The germline gives CDR1 SQVTM, CDR2 ANQGSEA. The CDR3 is 13 residues long. Trimming left V 4 bases short and J 3 bases short, with 12 bases between. Here the CDR3 reads CSVVVSLDYGYTF. In DNA form, the CDR3 reads TGCAGCGTTGTAGTATCGCTAGACTATGGCTACACCTTC.

CDR3 sequence (DNA): TGCGCCAGCAGCCAACAACGACAGGGGTGGGGAAACACCATATATTTT. It specifies CASSQQRQGWGNTIYF. The rearrangement links TRBV4-3 to TRBJ1-3; 8 nucleotides line up with TRBD1. Germline V lookup: CDR1 LGHNA, CDR2 YSLEER. V lost 2 bases and J lost 4; bases outside the gene matches: 7. The CDR3 contains 16 residues.

In this sample, this clone turned up once. V is TRBV20-1 and J is TRBJ1-2; 7 nucleotides align to TRBD1. The V and J ends lost 3 bases and 5 bases, in that order; junction bases with no gene match: 9. The CDR3 spans 14 residues. Germline CDR1 DFQATT, CDR2 SNEGSKA (reference sequence). The DNA of the CDR3 is TGCAGTGCTAGTCGGGGACAGTCTCTATATGGCTACACCTTC. Its protein is CSASRGQSLYGYTF.

V and J are TRBV25-1 and TRBJ2-2; unclear D gene. The CDR3 contains 13 residues. V lost 4 bases and J lost 3, with 6 bases in between. Germline V gene lookup returns CDR1 MGHDK and CDR2 SYGVNS. In DNA form, the CDR3 reads TGTGCCAGCAGTGCCGTATACACCGGGGAGCTGTTTTTT. Translated: CASSAVYTGELFF.

This chain links TRBV6-5 with TRBJ1-6, with D unresolved. The CDR3 length is 13 residues. Per germline, CDR1 MNHEY and CDR2 SVGAGI. The V gene lost 7 bases and the J gene lost 8 bases, with 12 bases spanning the gap. CDR3 nucleotides: TGTGCCAGCACGGGAACAGTTTATTCACCCCTCCACTTT. Protein sequence: CASTGTVYSPLHF.

This sequence joins TRBV23-1 and TRBJ1-4, with TRBD1 matching over 7 bases. TRBV23-1 is reported as an ORF; its role is uncertain. CDR3 length: 14 residues. J lost 4 bases, V lost 7 bases, and 6 bases had no gene match. CDR3 in amino acids: CASMPGGINEKLFF. The CDR3 nucleotides read TGCGCCAGCATGCCAGGGGGGATTAATGAAAAACTGTTTTTT.

The chain combines TRBV5-1 with TRBJ2-1; D tentatively fits TRBD1 or TRBD2 (5 bases each). Germline V gene lookup returns CDR1 SGHRS and CDR2 YFSETQ. The V gene lost 7 bases and the J gene lost 3 bases, with 14 bases spanning the gap. The CDR3 consists of 14 residues. CDR3 bases: TGCGCCAGCGGGCCGGGACGCAACTACAATGAGCAGTTCTTC. Protein sequence: CASGPGRNYNEQFF.

V gene TRBV28 combines with J gene TRBJ2-1; weak D call: TRBD1 (5 bases). The germline V and J ends were trimmed by 1 base and 0 bases, with 10 bases remaining between them. There are 16 residues in the CDR3. CDR1 MDHEN and CDR2 SYDVKM come from the germline V gene. This chain's CDR3 is CASSLLGRVSYNEQFF. The CDR3 DNA reads as TGTGCCAGCAGTTTATTGGGCAGGGTCTCCTACAATGAGCAGTTCTTC.

The chain has TRBV5-1 and TRBJ2-1; TRBD2 matches 13 bases. This CDR3 comprises 16 residues. V lost 4 bases and J lost 10; bases outside the gene matches: 11. Germline assignment: CDR1 SGHRS and CDR2 YFSETQ. CDR3 coding DNA: TGCGCCAGCAGCACCGCCCCTACTAGCGGGAGGGTAGAGCAGTTCTTC. Its translation is CASSTAPTSGRVEQFF.

The chain combines TRBV3-1 (or the pseudogene TRBV3-2) with TRBJ2-3; D tentatively fits TRBD1 or TRBD2 (5 bases each). V gave up 3 bases and J gave up 1 base, with 14 bases separating them. The CDR3 extends over 16 amino acids. CDR1 LGHDT and CDR2 YNNKEL come from the germline V gene (reference sequence). CDR3 protein: CASSHLGASGTDTQYF. For the CDR3, the DNA is TGTGCCAGCAGCCATCTCGGGGCATCGGGCACAGATACGCAGTATTTT.

The chain links TRBV7-2 to TRBJ2-2, with TRBD1 matching 8 bases. Germline V gives CDR1 SGHTA, CDR2 FQGNSA. The CDR3 sequence is 15 residues long. J gave up 4 bases and V 4 bases, and 5 bases lay outside the gene matches. The CDR3 region is CASSSDRGGTGELFF. DNA of the CDR3: TGTGCCAGCAGCTCCGACAGGGGAGGCACCGGGGAGCTGTTTTTT.

V and J are TRBV7-9 and TRBJ2-5, with D perhaps matching TRBD1 (5 bases). Trimming took off 6 bases at V and 4 bases at J, with 9 bases between the two ends. This CDR3 is 12 amino acids long. Germline-derived CDR1 and CDR2 are SEHNR and FQNEAQ (reference sequence). CDR3: CASRAGPETQYF. CDR3 nucleotides: TGTGCCAGCAGGGCAGGGCCAGAGACCCAGTACTTC.

The CDR3 sequence is CASSLPTGGDVKVGYEQYF. As DNA, the CDR3 is TGTGCCAGCAGCTTACCGACAGGGGGCGATGTCAAGGTCGGCTACGAGCAGTACTTC. V and J are TRBV7-8 and TRBJ2-7, with 10 bases fitting TRBD1. The CDR3 covers 19 residues. With 2 bases clipped from V and 3 bases from J, the junction kept 16 bases outside the gene matches. Germline CDR1 SGHVS, CDR2 FQNEAQ.

The CDR3 DNA sequence: TGTGCCAGCAGCTTAGTCGCAGGGCCTCAGCCCCAGCATTTT. As protein: CASSLVAGPQPQHF. This chain links TRBV7-2 with TRBJ1-5; D perhaps matches TRBD1 (5 bases). This CDR3 region has 14 residues. The germline V gene has CDR1 SGHTA and CDR2 FQGNSA. The V end lost 1 base, the J end lost 6 bases, and 10 bases lay between the germline ends.